The present TCR beta chain was sequenced within a study of CD8+ T cells in alopecia areata. Study-level information: Each day, treated patients took oral tofacitinib twice, at 5 to 10 mg per dose. Study-wide points: When scalp samples are sequenced, resident alphabeta T cells of normal skin are also captured.

TCR sequencing used cDNA made by reverse transcription of extracted RNA. Using immunoSEQ multiplex PCR, the repertoire was profiled, and TCRdb retains in-frame clones only, with some absent. The repertoire includes 55,000 to 70,000 clones, about half of them detected once, and 15% to 20% sits in the top ten. This CDR3 comprises 15 residues. Looked up from germline, CDR1 is SQVTM and CDR2 is ANQGSEA. Trimming took off 3 bases at V and 1 base at J, with 13 bases between the two ends. On this clone: Its antigen is currently unknown.

The starting material was CD8+ T cells sorted from blood, obtained at week 0. This chain joins TRBV29-1 and TRBJ2-4, with unresolved D. The source of this sequence is a human donor with alopecia areata. The CDR3 reads CSVEAPKAAKNIQYF. The CDR3 bases are TGCAGCGTTGAGGCCCCTAAAGCGGCCAAAAACATTCAGTACTTC.